Listed below are T cell receptor beta chains from one sample, sequenced in a study of radiation and T cells in renal cell carcinoma. Profiling relied on immunoSEQ multiplex PCR, and the TCRdb table lists in-frame clones only, not all of them. The sample lists 100,000 to 150,000 clones; 81% were seen once. This sample comprised blood, obtained from a patient whose treatment included radiotherapy and nephrectomy. The receptors originated from a man aged 45 to 65 with renal cell carcinoma. Each CDR3 is given with its conserved first and last residue. D genes are given only for firm matches. Clone size appears in some rows only: once, few, many, or a class for an expanded clone.

DNA: TGCGCCAGCAGGTACCGACAGGGGAACACCGGGGAGCTGTTTTTT
CDR3: CASRYRQGNTGELFF
J: TRBJ2-2
V: TRBV5-1
size: .
D: TRBD1

DNA: TGTGCCAGCTCACCACGGAGACTACCAAACACCGGGGAGCTGTTTTTT
CDR3: CASSPRRLPNTGELFF
J: TRBJ2-2
V: TRBV18
size: once
D: .

DNA: TGTGCCAGCAGTGATGCGGGCCCCCGAGGTATCACCGGGGAGCTGTTTTTT
CDR3: CASSDAGPRGITGELFF
J: TRBJ2-2
V: TRBV25-1
size: .
D: .

DNA: TGTGCCAGCGCCGAACTACTAGCGGGAGGCGCCGGGGAGCTGTTTTTT
CDR3: CASAELLAGGAGELFF
J: TRBJ2-2
V: TRBV5-4
size: .
D: TRBD2

DNA: TGTGCCAGCAGGACTCAGGGGGGCACTGAAGCTTTCTTT
CDR3: CASRTQGGTEAFF
J: TRBJ1-1
V: TRBV6-5
size: .
D: TRBD1

DNA: TGTGCCAGCTCACCAATGAGTACAGATAGCTCCTACGAGCAGTACTTC
CDR3: CASSPMSTDSSYEQYF
J: TRBJ2-7
V: TRBV18
size: .
D: .

DNA: TGTGCCAGCAGGGAGTACCGCTACGAGCAGTACTTC
CDR3: CASREYRYEQYF
J: TRBJ2-7
V: TRBV6-1
size: .
D: .

DNA: TGTGCCAGTAGTATGGTAATGGGGGACCAAAACATTCAGTACTTC
CDR3: CASSMVMGDQNIQYF
J: TRBJ2-4
V: TRBV19
size: .
D: .

DNA: TGTGCCAGCAGCCCTGGACTAGCGGGGCCCAATGAGCAGTTCTTC
CDR3: CASSPGLAGPNEQFF
J: TRBJ2-1
V: TRBV7-6
size: once
D: TRBD2

DNA: TGTGCCAGCAGTGATTCGGGGACCAGGGAGACCCAGTACTTC
CDR3: CASSDSGTRETQYF
J: TRBJ2-5
V: TRBV6-1
size: .
D: .

DNA: TGCGCCAGCAGGCCCGAAGGACAGGGTGGCTACACCTTC
CDR3: CASRPEGQGGYTF
J: TRBJ1-2
V: TRBV4-1
size: .
D: TRBD1

DNA: TGTGCCAGCAGCGGTTTTGGGTCTGGGGCCAACGTCCTGACTTTC
CDR3: CASSGFGSGANVLTF
J: TRBJ2-6
V: TRBV6-5
size: .
D: .

DNA: TGTGCCAGTAGTATAAACCACCAAGAGACCCAGTACTTC
CDR3: CASSINHQETQYF
J: TRBJ2-5
V: TRBV19
size: .
D: .

DNA: TGTGCCAGCTCACCACAGCCGCCAGCCCCGGACTCTGGAAACACCATATATTTT
CDR3: CASSPQPPAPDSGNTIYF
J: TRBJ1-3
V: TRBV18
size: few
D: .

DNA: TGCGCCAGCAGCCGGACAACGGGACAGGCTAATGGAAACACCATATATTTT
CDR3: CASSRTTGQANGNTIYF
J: TRBJ1-3
V: TRBV4-3
size: once
D: TRBD1

DNA: TGTGCCTGGAGGACTAGCGGGGGAGGTACAGATACGCAGTATTTT
CDR3: CAWRTSGGGTDTQYF
J: TRBJ2-3
V: TRBV30
size: .
D: TRBD2